These T cell receptor beta chains were read from a single sample in a study of CD8 T cells in ankylosing spondylitis. A single record per CDR3 protein comes from TCRdb applying MiXCR to the 5' RACE reads. Among more than 650,000 distinct CDR3 sequences listed, 10% to 15% were seen once. Material for sequencing was blood, either unsorted or a sorted T cell fraction (not recorded which). These receptors originate from a male donor with ankylosing spondylitis. Each CDR3 is given with its conserved first and last residue. A D gene is named only where the DNA matches it firmly. Clone size is not always given. Where it is, it says once, few, many or a class for expanded clones.

clone_size	v_call	j_call	d_call	cdr3_aa	cdr3_nt
many	TRBV20-1	TRBJ2-1	TRBD2	CSVSSGMSSYNEQFF	TGCAGTGTTAGTAGCGGGATGAGCTCCTACAATGAGCAGTTCTTC
few	TRBV7-2	TRBJ2-7	NA	CASSLVEQGIYEQYF	TGTGCCAGCAGCTTGGTAGAACAGGGAATCTACGAGCAGTACTTC
few	TRBV28	TRBJ2-7	NA	CASMPNPGKKVYEQYF	TGTGCCAGCATGCCAAACCCAGGGAAGAAGGTCTACGAGCAGTACTTC
few	TRBV7-2	TRBJ1-5	NA	CASSFTNNQPQHF	TGTGCCAGCAGCTTCACGAACAATCAGCCCCAGCATTTT
NA	TRBV9	TRBJ2-1	TRBD2	CASSVVGLADYNEQFF	TGTGCCAGCAGCGTAGTAGGGCTAGCGGACTACAATGAGCAGTTCTTC
NA	TRBV4-3	TRBJ2-1	NA	CASSQAISGGSLGEQFF	TGCGCCAGCAGCCAGGCTATTTCCGGGGGCAGTCTAGGTGAGCAGTTCTTC
few	TRBV7-9	TRBJ2-7	NA	CASSLVGLVYEQYF	TGTGCCAGCAGCTTAGTCGGTCTGGTCTACGAGCAGTACTTC
NA	TRBV11-2	TRBJ2-1	TRBD2	CASSSLGGAGDSYNEQFF	TGTGCCAGCAGCTCCTTGGGGGGAGCGGGAGACTCCTACAATGAGCAGTTCTTC
NA	TRBV10-3	TRBJ2-3	TRBD1	CAISRDPQGVTDTQYF	TGTGCCATCAGCCGAGATCCGCAGGGGGTTACAGATACGCAGTATTTT
many	TRBV29-1	TRBJ1-1	NA	CSGLTDLNTEAFF	TGCAGCGGGTTGACGGATTTGAACACTGAAGCTTTCTTT
many	TRBV5-6	TRBJ1-1	NA	CASSLRGINTEAFF	TGTGCCAGCAGCTTGCGAGGGATCAACACTGAAGCTTTCTTT
few	TRBV29-1	TRBJ2-7	NA	CSVRPSPSYEQYF	TGCAGCGTTCGTCCTTCACCTAGCTACGAGCAGTACTTC
few	TRBV7-2	TRBJ1-2	NA	CASRFTTGHYGYTF	TGTGCCAGCAGATTTACGACAGGCCACTATGGCTACACCTTC